This passage covers 24 T cell receptor beta chains from one sample sequenced in a study of vaccination effects on CD4 cells after COVID-19. No antigen has been identified for these receptors. Clones were sequenced by immunoSEQ multiplex PCR, and TCRdb holds only the in-frame ones, with some missing. The sample gives some 38,000 clones, 55% to 75% of which show up once; over 15% is in the top ten. Prior to sequencing, the ViraFEST assay stimulated PBMC with viral peptide pools, which expanded the antigen-specific CD4+ T cells. CD4+ T cells were isolated after nine to ten days of culture. Infection with SARS-CoV-2 occurred in the person between March and December 2020, and PCR confirmed it. The material sequenced was CD4+ T cells from PBMCs cultured with HCoV-NL63 spike peptides, taken before COVID-19 vaccination. All receptors come from a human donor who had a prior SARS-CoV-2 infection.

V and J are TRBV4-2 and TRBJ1-2, with TRBD1 matching 9 bases. V trimming: 0 bases; J trimming: 4 bases; junction bases outside the gene matches: 6. Germline CDR1 is LGHNA and CDR2 is YNFKEQ. The CDR3 has 16 amino acids. This CDR3 reads CASSQEGQGFSYGYTF. For the CDR3, the DNA is TGTGCCAGCAGCCAAGAGGGACAGGGATTTAGCTATGGCTACACCTTC.

This clone was detected only a few times. This chain links TRBV27 with TRBJ2-1; D is possibly TRBD2 (6 bases). From germline, CDR1 is MNHEY and CDR2 SMNVEV (reference sequence). The CDR3 has 12 amino acids. The V end lost 7 bases, the J end lost 15 bases, and 19 bases lay between the germline ends. The CDR3, as DNA: TGTGCCAGCAAAGGGGCTAGCGACTATTTGTTCTTC. Translated: CASKGASDYLFF.

A few counts support this clone. The chain combines TRBV5-1 with TRBJ2-5, with TRBD2 matching 12 bases. The junction had 8 bases not matched to a gene; V was cut back by 4 bases and J by 1 base. The germline gives CDR1 SGHRS, CDR2 YFSETQ. The length of the CDR3 is 17 residues. Written as DNA, the CDR3 is TGCGCCAGCAGCGAGGGAGGACTAGCGGGGAGCCAAGAGACCCAGTACTTC. As protein: CASSEGGLAGSQETQYF.

The sample holds a few counts of this clone. This chain joins TRBV27 and TRBJ1-2, with D hard to call. The V and J ends lost 2 bases and 5 bases respectively, with 18 bases between them. This CDR3 spans 16 amino acids. CDR1 and CDR2 (germline): MNHEY, SMNVEV (reference sequence). CDR3 nucleotide sequence: TGTGCCAGCAGTTTAAGCGGGAGGGCGATCGGATATGGCTACACCTTC. It codes for CASSLSGRAIGYGYTF.

This clone appeared once. This chain joins TRBV5-6 and TRBJ1-6; TRBD1 is a possible D gene (5 bases). V lost 2 bases and J lost 4, with 10 bases in between. The germline V gene encodes CDR1 SGHDT and CDR2 YYEEEE. The CDR3 is made up of 15 amino acids. CDR3 sequence reads: CASSFEQAYNSPLHF. Here the CDR3 DNA reads TGTGCCAGCAGCTTTGAACAGGCGTATAATTCACCCCTCCACTTT.

The rearrangement joins TRBV12-5 to TRBJ1-5; 10 bases match TRBD1. Germline assignment: CDR1 LGHNT and CDR2 FRNRAP. This CDR3 contains 17 residues. Trimming took 3 bases from V and 5 from J; bases not matched to a gene: 10. The CDR3: CASGFPSRTGGHQPQHF. The CDR3 DNA reads TGTGCTAGTGGTTTCCCGTCAAGGACAGGGGGGCATCAGCCCCAGCATTTT.

Only a few counts were recorded for this clone. The rearrangement joins TRBV18 to TRBJ2-7, with D possibly matching TRBD1 (6 bases). This CDR3 is built from 13 residues. Germline CDR1 and CDR2: KGHSH and LQKENI. V lost 2 bases, J lost 4 bases, and 9 bases lay in between. CDR3 residues: CASSPTGYYEQYF. For the CDR3, the DNA is TGTGCCAGCTCACCAACAGGGTATTACGAGCAGTACTTC.

The CDR3 sequence is CSVGGHLGGELFF. The DNA for the CDR3 is TGCAGCGTTGGGGGACATCTCGGTGGGGAGCTGTTTTTT. The chain carries TRBV29-1 and TRBJ2-2; a possible D gene is TRBD1 (6 bases). The CDR3 loop spans 13 amino acids. V was pared by 4 bases and J by 8 bases, with 14 bases between. CDR1 is SQVTM, CDR2 ANQGSEA, per germline.

The chain has TRBV20-1 and TRBJ2-5; 7 nucleotides align to TRBD1. The germline V gene encodes CDR1 DFQATT and CDR2 SNEGSKA (reference sequence). The ends lost 3 bases at V and 0 bases at J; junction bases unmatched: 7. The CDR3 is 15 residues long. The CDR3: CSASVPGQNQETQYF. In nucleotides, the CDR3 is TGCAGTGCTAGTGTGCCGGGACAGAACCAAGAGACCCAGTACTTC.

This clone was observed a single time. The genes are TRBV3-1 (or the pseudogene TRBV3-2) and TRBJ2-5, with TRBD1 matching over 8 bases. J was trimmed by 5 bases and V by 8 bases; bases with no gene match: 13. The V gene's germline CDR1 is LGHDT and CDR2 YNNKEL (reference sequence). This CDR3 has 15 amino acids. The CDR3 DNA follows: TGTGCCAGCTCGGCAGGGGGCGCGGGGCCCGAGACCCAGTACTTC. It specifies CASSAGGAGPETQYF.

The CDR3 DNA sequence: TGTGCCACCAGCAGAGATCGGATGGGGTCGGGGGAGACCCAGTACTTC. Residues: CATSRDRMGSGETQYF. The J gene is TRBJ2-5, the V gene TRBV15; tentatively, D is TRBD2 (5 bases). With 0 bases removed from V and 5 bases from J, the gap between germline ends came to 16 bases. Germline CDR1 reads LNHNV; CDR2 reads YYDKDF (reference sequence). This CDR3 is 16 amino acids long.

This chain uses TRBV5-6 with TRBJ2-7; weak D call: TRBD2 (6 bases). CDR3 size: 16 residues. The V and J ends lost 3 bases and 0 bases respectively, with 16 bases between them. Germline V gives CDR1 SGHDT, CDR2 YYEEEE. The CDR3 here is CASSCLEGSDSYEQYF. The CDR3 coding sequence is TGTGCCAGCAGCTGCCTGGAGGGTAGCGACTCCTACGAGCAGTACTTC.

This clone was seen a single time. The chain couples TRBV9 to TRBJ2-3; TRBD1 or TRBD2 may be the D gene (5 bases each). In germline, CDR1 is SGDLS, CDR2 YYNGEE. Trimming left V 4 bases short and J 4 bases short, with 22 bases between. CDR3 length: 17 amino acids. The CDR3 DNA follows: TGTGCCAGCAGCCCCTTTGGGGGAAGAGGGAGCGCAGATACGCAGTATTTT. Translating it yields CASSPFGGRGSADTQYF.

This clone was detected only a few times. The sample has other DNA sequences that encode this CDR3 too. The chain combines TRBV5-1 with TRBJ2-3, with D uncertain. Germline V gene sequence: CDR1 SGHRS, CDR2 YFSETQ. V was pared by 2 bases and J by 0 bases, with 1 base between. The CDR3 consists of 12 residues. The CDR3 coding sequence is TGCGCCAGCAGCTTCAGCACAGATACGCAGTATTTT. This gives the protein CASSFSTDTQYF.

The chain couples TRBV18 to TRBJ2-7; a possible D gene is TRBD2 (5 bases). V was trimmed by 6 bases and J by 4 bases, leaving 19 bases between them. There are 15 residues in the CDR3. Germline CDR1 is KGHSH and CDR2 is LQKENI. CDR3 coding DNA: TGTGCCAGCTCTTCAGAGTTCGGAGGCTCTTACGAGCAGTACTTC. Its translation is CASSSEFGGSYEQYF. The variable domain in full, with the rest retrieved from reference TRBV18 and TRBJ2-7, is NAGVMQNPRHLVRRRGQEARLRCSPMKGHSHVYWYRQLPEEGLKFMVYLQKENIIDESGMPKERFSAEFPKEGPSILRIQQVVRGDSAAYFCASSSEFGGSYEQYFGPGTRLTVT.

This clone came up a few times. The DNA for the CDR3 is TGTGCCACCTCACATCAGGCGAACACTGAAGCTTTCTTT. Translation: CATSHQANTEAFF. The chain recombines TRBV24-1 with TRBJ1-1; D not resolved. This CDR3 is 13 amino acids long. Trimming shortened V by 9 bases and J by 1 base, and 11 bases separated the two germline ends. CDR1 is KGHDR and CDR2 is SFDVKD in the germline V gene.

This clone was picked up one time. The gene calls are TRBV11-3 and TRBJ2-7, with 8 bases lining up with TRBD1. Germline trimming cut 5 bases from V and 3 bases from J; bases unmatched to any gene: 6. CDR3 length: 14 amino acids. Germline values: CDR1 SGHNT, CDR2 YENEEA. The CDR3 loop reads CASSQGQDYYEQYF. The CDR3, as DNA: TGTGCCAGCAGCCAGGGACAGGATTACTACGAGCAGTACTTC.

This chain joins TRBV24-1 and TRBJ2-2, with 10 bases aligning to TRBD1. J lost 3 bases, V lost 4 bases, and 4 bases had no gene match. This CDR3 has 16 residues. CDR1 is KGHDR and CDR2 is SFDVKD in the germline V gene. The CDR3: CATSETGTGDTGELFF. The DNA for the CDR3 is TGTGCCACCAGTGAAACCGGGACAGGGGACACCGGGGAGCTGTTTTTT.

The V gene is TRBV3-1 (or the pseudogene TRBV3-2), the J gene TRBJ2-1, with unresolved D. The CDR3 covers 12 residues. V was trimmed by 2 bases and J by 4 bases, leaving 3 bases between them. Looked up from germline, CDR1 is LGHDT and CDR2 is YNNKEL (reference sequence). DNA of the CDR3: TGTGCCAGCAGCCAAAGATACAATGAGCAGTTCTTC. Its protein product is CASSQRYNEQFF.

The rearrangement links TRBV5-4 to TRBJ1-2, with D possibly matching TRBD1 (5 bases). This CDR3 comprises 15 residues. Trimming left V 1 base short and J 5 bases short, with 15 bases between. CDR1 is SGHNT, CDR2 YYREEE, per germline (reference sequence). The CDR3 DNA reads TGTGCCAGCAGCTTGTCTTCGGGGGGTCGGTATGGCTACACCTTC. Translating gives CASSLSSGGRYGYTF.

This clone has more than one count but fewer than ten. DNA of the CDR3: TGTGCCAGCAGCTTATATACTAGCGGAAGCACAGATACGCAGTATTTT. It codes for CASSLYTSGSTDTQYF. The V and J genes are TRBV7-9 and TRBJ2-3, with 8 nucleotides matching TRBD2. Germline V lookup: CDR1 SEHNR, CDR2 FQNEAQ (reference sequence). J gave up 0 bases and V 2 bases, and 4 bases lay outside the gene matches. The CDR3 contains 16 residues.

This chain joins TRBV6-5 and TRBJ1-6, with D unresolved. The CDR3 is made up of 15 amino acids. The germline V gene encodes CDR1 MNHEY and CDR2 SVGAGI. V lost 6 bases and J lost 0, with 9 bases in between. CDR3 amino acids: CASRPVLSYNSPLHF. CDR3 sequence (DNA): TGTGCCAGCAGACCCGTCCTCTCCTATAATTCACCCCTCCACTTT.

The genes are TRBV27 and TRBJ2-7; 8 bases align to TRBD2. The CDR3 sequence is 15 residues long. Germline assignment: CDR1 MNHEY and CDR2 SMNVEV (reference sequence). The V segment lost 5 bases and the J segment 4 bases; nucleotides outside the gene matches: 10. This CDR3 reads CASSTTGTRKYEQYF. CDR3 sequence (DNA): TGTGCCAGCAGTACTACTGGGACTAGAAAGTACGAGCAGTACTTC.

The rearrangement joins TRBV18 to TRBJ1-2; no definite D call. V gave up 8 bases and J gave up 7 bases, with 17 bases separating them. This CDR3 contains 13 residues. Germline CDR1 KGHSH, CDR2 LQKENI. The CDR3 spells CASHNDPVGGYTF. For the CDR3, the DNA is TGTGCCAGCCATAACGACCCGGTGGGTGGCTACACCTTC.